Reported below is one T cell receptor beta chain. This table comes from immunoSEQ multiplex PCR, and its TCRdb copy is limited to in-frame clones, with some not included. This table holds some 290,000 clones, just over 90% found once. This sample is drawn from a study of blood T cell repertoires in COVID-19. Study as a whole: The samples span acute and convalescent COVID-19 from the United States, Italy and Spain.

In terms of age and location, participants ranged from about 18 to 90 years and lived in about two dozen US areas. V lost 6 bases, J lost 4 bases, and 15 bases lay in between. This CDR3 contains 14 residues. CDR1 is MNHEY, CDR2 SVGAGI, per germline. This TCR was recovered from a woman in her thirties or forties with acute COVID-19. The V gene is TRBV6-5, the J gene TRBJ1-2; D is uncertain. The sequencing sample was made of PBMCs or T cells enriched from blood (not recorded which). The CDR3 nucleotides are TGTGCCAGCAGCCTTGGCGGCCCAACCTATGGCTACACCTTC. It translates to CASSLGGPTYGYTF.